The T cell receptor beta chain under discussion was sequenced for a study of regulatory T cells. Notes on the study in general: Hydrophobic residues at CDR3 positions 6 and 7 were enriched in conventional CD4+ T cells of CD3G-deficient patients.

From germline, CDR1 is MNHNS and CDR2 SASEGT. The V gene lost 2 bases and the J gene lost 5 bases, with 15 bases spanning the gap. This CDR3 is built from 15 residues. To note about this clone: What it binds is not known.

Amplification used 52 TRBV primers and 13 TRBJ primers. Assay used: immunoSEQ multiplex PCR; TCRdb lists only in-frame clones, some missing. The sample lists more than 25,000 clones; 85% to 95% were seen once. This receptor was taken from a person between 18 and 35 years old with CD3G deficiency. The V call is TRBV6-1, the J call TRBJ2-5, with a tentative D call TRBD2 (5 bases). Input material: conventional CD4+ T cells sorted from blood. The CDR3 nucleotides are TGTGCCAGCAGTGAACCACTCGGGAATTGGGAGACCCAGTACTTC. Translated: CASSEPLGNWETQYF.